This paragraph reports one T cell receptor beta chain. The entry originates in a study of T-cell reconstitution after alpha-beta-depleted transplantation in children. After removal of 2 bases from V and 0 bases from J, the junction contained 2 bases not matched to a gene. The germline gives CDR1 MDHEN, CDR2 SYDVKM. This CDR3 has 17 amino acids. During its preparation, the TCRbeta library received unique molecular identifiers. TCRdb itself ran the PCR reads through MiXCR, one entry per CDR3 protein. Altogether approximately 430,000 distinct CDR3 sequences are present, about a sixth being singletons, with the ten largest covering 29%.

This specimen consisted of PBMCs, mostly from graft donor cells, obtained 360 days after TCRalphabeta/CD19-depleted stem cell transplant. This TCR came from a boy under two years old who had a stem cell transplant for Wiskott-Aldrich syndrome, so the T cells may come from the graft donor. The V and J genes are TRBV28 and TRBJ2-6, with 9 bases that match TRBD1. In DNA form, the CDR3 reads TGTGCCAGCAGTTTAGGGACAGGGATCTCTGGGGCCAACGTCCTGACTTTC. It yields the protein CASSLGTGISGANVLTF.